What follows describes a single TCR beta chain. Authors' processing steps: Estimates of nucleated cell counts were drawn from the amplification of reference gene primers. TCRdb keeps only in-frame clones here, not all; method: immunoSEQ multiplex PCR. V and J calls and clone size are copied from that table; D and trimming were computed from the DNA. Of 400,000 to 450,000 clones in the sample, more than 80% were seen once. This sample stems from a study of blood T cell repertoires in COVID-19. Overall study context: COVID-19 samples from acute and convalescent phases originated in the United States, Italy and Spain. T cells, B-cell-depleted T cells, or PBMCs provided the cDNA or gDNA that served as material.

This sequence was found in a woman between 25 and 40 years old with active or convalescent COVID-19. Specimen: peripheral blood.

The CDR3 sequence: CASSLDSQMSPLHF. CDR3 bases: TGCGCCAGCAGCTTGGACTCACAGATGTCACCCCTCCACTTT. V gene TRBV5-1 combines with J gene TRBJ1-6; D gene ambiguous. This CDR3 has 14 amino acids. The V gene's germline CDR1 is SGHRS and CDR2 YFSETQ. The V and J ends lost 0 bases and 10 bases respectively, with 11 bases between them.